What follows are 11 T cell receptor beta chains derived from one specimen sequenced in a study of neoadjuvant anti-PD-1 for oral cavity cancer. Produced via immunoSEQ multiplex PCR; TCRdb's table is partial and in-frame only. The repertoire holds about 72,000 clones, around 88% seen once, with around 3.2% in the top ten. The sample was PBMCs, taken before nivolumab (anti-PD-1) treatment. The receptors shown here come from a person aged 35-80 years with oral cavity squamous cell carcinoma.

The rearrangement links TRBV6-1 to TRBJ2-2; no reliable D call. The CDR3 has 13 residues. CDR1 is MNHNS, CDR2 SASEGT, per germline. V was cut by 2 bases and J by 0 bases, with 1 base left in between. CDR3 protein: CASSEPNTGELFF. CDR3 DNA: TGTGCCAGCAGTGAACCGAACACCGGGGAGCTGTTTTTT.

This chain connects TRBV2 to TRBJ1-1, with unresolved D. CDR3 length: 16 residues. The germline V and J ends were trimmed by 6 bases and 0 bases, with 17 bases remaining between them. Germline V CDR1 and CDR2: SNHLY, FYNNEI. The CDR3 sequence: CASSPLLAGMNTEAFF. In nucleotides, the CDR3 is TGTGCCAGCAGCCCTCTCTTAGCAGGAATGAACACTGAAGCTTTCTTT.

The chain carries TRBV5-1 and TRBJ2-3; D gene uncertain. Trimming left V 4 bases short and J 4 bases short, with 25 bases between. The germline V gene has CDR1 SGHRS and CDR2 YFSETQ. The CDR3 is 18 residues long. CDR3 nucleotides: TGCGCCAGCAGCGTATCGAGTTCGGGTTACCGTGCCCCAGATACGCAGTATTTT. It codes for CASSVSSSGYRAPDTQYF. The entire variable domain, with the rest obtained from reference TRBV5-1 and TRBJ2-3, is as follows: KAGVTQTPRYLIKTRGQQVTLSCSPISGHRSVSWYQQTPGQGLQFLFEYFSETQRNKGNFPGRFSGRQFSNSRSEMNVSTLELGDSALYLCASSVSSSGYRAPDTQYFGPGTRLTVL.

The chain is built from TRBV10-3 and TRBJ1-1; D is possibly TRBD1 (6 bases). The length of the CDR3 is 13 residues. The germline V gene encodes CDR1 ENHRY and CDR2 SYGVKD. Between the trimmed V and J ends, which lost 7 bases and 1 base, there was a span of 10 bases. The CDR3 spells CAITKDRNTEAFF. CDR3 nucleotides: TGTGCCATCACTAAGGACAGGAACACTGAAGCTTTCTTT.

The chain carries TRBV5-5 and TRBJ2-7; 11 nucleotides agree with TRBD2. The ends lost 3 bases at V and 2 bases at J; junction bases unmatched: 4. The CDR3 spans 15 residues. Germline V gene lookup returns CDR1 SGHKS and CDR2 YYEKEE (reference sequence). This CDR3 reads CASSSLAGGTYEQYF. CDR3 coding DNA: TGTGCCAGCAGCTCCTTAGCGGGAGGGACCTACGAGCAGTACTTC.

The chain is built from TRBV7-2 and TRBJ1-2, with TRBD1 as a possible D gene (6 bases). Germline-derived CDR1 and CDR2 are SGHTA and FQGNSA. The CDR3 runs to 15 residues. V lost 7 bases, J lost 2 bases, and 17 bases lay in between. CDR3 sequence: CASTHSRDRNYGYTF. DNA for the CDR3: TGTGCCAGCACTCACTCCCGCGACAGGAACTATGGCTACACCTTC.

The rearrangement links TRBV7-2 to TRBJ1-2; D ambiguous. V was clipped by 5 bases and J by 2 bases, with 9 bases between them. The V gene's germline CDR1 is SGHTA and CDR2 FQGNSA. CDR3 length: 13 residues. CDR3 sequence (DNA): TGTGCCAGCAGCGAGACATCGAACTATGGCTACACCTTC. Its protein is CASSETSNYGYTF.

V gene TRBV5-5 combines with J gene TRBJ2-7, with D hard to call. CDR3 size: 15 residues. V was pared by 0 bases and J by 0 bases, with 10 bases between. The germline V gene encodes CDR1 SGHKS and CDR2 YYEKEE (reference sequence). The CDR3 region has the DNA TGTGCCAGCAGCTTGGTGGCAGGCAGCTCCTACGAGCAGTACTTC. Translated, it gives CASSLVAGSSYEQYF.

The chain is built from TRBV5-1 and TRBJ1-1; TRBD1 aligns across 9 bases. CDR3 length: 16 residues. With 4 bases clipped from V and 3 bases from J, the junction kept 10 bases outside the gene matches. Germline V gene sequence: CDR1 SGHRS, CDR2 YFSETQ. The CDR3 here is CASSLQGARFDTEAFF. CDR3 DNA: TGCGCCAGCAGCCTACAGGGGGCGAGGTTCGACACTGAAGCTTTCTTT.

The chain is built from TRBV4-1 and TRBJ2-7; TRBD1 matches at 12 bases. The J segment lost 1 base and the V segment lost 5 bases, leaving 6 bases of the junction unmatched. The CDR3 runs 16 residues. Germline loops: CDR1 MGHRA, CDR2 YSYEKL. The CDR3 region has the DNA TGCGCCAGCAGCACCGGGACAGGGGGCTATTCCTACGAGCAGTACTTC. This encodes CASSTGTGGYSYEQYF.

This rearrangement joins TRBV5-4 to TRBJ2-4, with D perhaps matching TRBD1 or TRBD2 (5 bases each). Deletions cut 1 base from V and 8 bases from J, with 16 bases between. The CDR3 is 15 residues long. CDR1 is SGHNT and CDR2 is YYREEE in the germline V gene (reference sequence). The CDR3 loop is CASSLMGPTSDIQYF. The CDR3 nucleotides are TGTGCCAGCAGCTTGATGGGACCAACCAGTGACATTCAGTACTTC.